This T cell receptor beta chain was obtained from a study of shared clonotypes between healthy human individuals. Points from the study as a whole: Among donors, sharing of clonotypes was expected to be affected by sequencing depth.

Regarding this clone: Its target is unknown.

Losses at the gene ends were 1 base for V and 4 bases for J; bases not matched to a gene: 5. This CDR3 comprises 16 residues. Germline CDR1 SGHAT, CDR2 FQNNGV. Unsorted PBMC contributed roughly 300 ng DNA, some 29,000 T cell genomes, to each replicate PCR. Sequencing was performed with immunoSEQ multiplex PCR; in TCRdb, only in-frame clones are kept and a portion is missing. Of about 490,000 clones in the sample, around 73% were seen once. This chain connects TRBV11-2 to TRBJ2-2; 8 nucleotides line up with TRBD2. This sequence originates from a woman in her thirties or forties in good health. Some clones in this sample may be carry-over from other donors' samples. The sample taken for sequencing was PBMCs. The CDR3 region has the DNA TGTGCCAGCAGCTTAGGGAGCGGGAGTAGCACCGGGGAGCTGTTTTTT. Its translation is CASSLGSGSSTGELFF.